These 31 T cell receptor beta chains originate from one sample sequenced in a study of blood T cell repertoires in COVID-19 (dated by TCRdb to 2018 to 2021). Libraries were prepared through the immunoSEQ multiplex PCR assay. The source is immuneACCESS, and TCRdb retained only in-frame sequences with V and J called. Part of the clones is not carried over; for the studies checked, unresolved V genes explain less than half of this, and the remainder is unexplained. Here the sample has 90,000 to 130,000 clones; about 72% occur a single time. The ten largest clones capture approximately 8% of the sample. The sequenced sample was peripheral blood. The receptor set was obtained from a woman aged 55-70 years with acute or convalescent COVID-19.

This clone occurred a few times. The chain has TRBV5-6 and TRBJ1-3, with D maybe TRBD1 (5 bases). V was shortened by 4 bases and J by 4 bases, with 15 bases between the two germline ends. Germline loops: CDR1 SGHDT, CDR2 YYEEEE. This CDR3 region has 15 residues. CDR3 residues: CASSLSRVWGNTIYF. The CDR3 DNA reads as TGTGCCAGCAGCCTTAGCAGGGTTTGGGGAAACACCATATATTTT.

The chain employs TRBV30 and TRBJ2-2; the D is unclear. Germline V gene sequence: CDR1 GTSNPN, CDR2 SVGIG (reference sequence). Trimming removed 2 bases at V and 4 bases at J, with 8 bases between. The CDR3 extends over 13 amino acids. For the CDR3, the DNA is TGTGCCTGGAGTCCGGGTTCCACCGGGGAGCTGTTTTTT. It encodes CAWSPGSTGELFF.

The chain has TRBV7-9 and TRBJ1-2; 10 bases match TRBD1. The CDR3 spans 16 residues. V lost 5 bases, J lost 5 bases, and 11 bases stayed unmatched. Germline V CDR1 and CDR2: SEHNR, FQNEAQ (reference sequence). CDR3 loop: CASSVDRDRGLYGYTF. CDR3 nucleotide sequence: TGTGCCAGCAGCGTTGACCGGGACAGGGGCCTTTATGGCTACACCTTC.

The V call is TRBV4-2, the J call TRBJ2-1; 11 positions agree with TRBD2. CDR1 and CDR2 (germline): LGHNA, YNFKEQ. Losses at the gene ends were 2 bases for V and 6 bases for J; bases not matched to a gene: 6. There are 16 residues in the CDR3. CDR3 coding DNA: TGTGCCAGCAGCCAACGGCTAGCGGGGGGACCCAATGAGCAGTTCTTC. Encoded protein: CASSQRLAGGPNEQFF.

The chain is built from TRBV10-3 and TRBJ2-2, with TRBD1 matching 9 bases. The germline CDR1 and CDR2 sequences are ENHRY and SYGVKD. V dropped 8 bases and J dropped 15; count of bases not matched to a gene: 25. The CDR3 extends over 17 amino acids. The CDR3 loop reads CAIGGVLGGTGPQAVFF. For the CDR3, the DNA is TGTGCCATCGGGGGAGTCCTCGGCGGGACAGGGCCTCAGGCGGTGTTTTTT.

V is TRBV6-5 and J is TRBJ2-2; TRBD1 matches at 7 bases. V gave up 5 bases and J gave up 4 bases; unmatched junction bases: 7. The CDR3 has 15 residues. Germline lookup yields CDR1 MNHEY and CDR2 SVGAGI. The chain's CDR3 is CASSPRGLATGELFF. Written as DNA, the CDR3 is TGTGCCAGCAGTCCAAGGGGGCTGGCCACCGGGGAGCTGTTTTTT.

The chain employs TRBV2 and TRBJ1-2; TRBD1 matches at 9 bases. V trimming: 5 bases; J trimming: 3 bases; junction bases outside the gene matches: 7. The CDR3 has 15 amino acids. Germline V lookup: CDR1 SNHLY, CDR2 FYNNEI. The CDR3 sequence: CASSIRTGVDYGYTF. In DNA, the CDR3 is TGTGCCAGCAGTATAAGGACAGGGGTCGACTATGGCTACACCTTC.

Comment on this clone: Other nucleotide sequences from this sample produce the same CDR3. The chain combines TRBV5-4 with TRBJ1-2; no clear D. Germline CDR1 reads SGHNT; CDR2 reads YYREEE (reference sequence). The CDR3 is 14 residues long. V was clipped by 0 bases and J by 4 bases, with 10 bases between them. The CDR3 sequence is CASSLALSGYGYTF. The CDR3 bases are TGTGCCAGCAGCTTGGCGCTAAGCGGCTATGGCTACACCTTC.

This chain connects TRBV5-1 to TRBJ2-5; D not resolved. The germline CDR1 and CDR2 sequences are SGHRS and YFSETQ. The CDR3 loop spans 13 amino acids. The ends were cut back, 3 bases at V and 5 bases at J, with 11 bases in the middle. CDR3 DNA sequence: TGCGCCAGCAGCTCCCTCTTTGCGGAGACCCAGTACTTC. This sequence encodes CASSSLFAETQYF.

V usage is TRBV5-1 and J usage is TRBJ2-7; 7 bases map to TRBD1. Germline V gene data show CDR1 as SGHRS and CDR2 as YFSETQ. The J segment lost 3 bases and the V segment lost 4 bases, leaving 7 bases of the junction unmatched. This CDR3 comprises 14 residues. The DNA of the CDR3 is TGCGCCAGCAGCGTGGGACAGATATACTACGAGCAGTACTTC. Its protein product is CASSVGQIYYEQYF.

The chain joins TRBV27 to TRBJ1-1, with a tentative D call TRBD1 (6 bases). With 2 bases removed from V and 6 bases from J, the gap between germline ends came to 16 bases. Germline-derived CDR1 and CDR2 are MNHEY and SMNVEV (reference sequence). This CDR3 region has 15 residues. CDR3: CASSLGRGNSAEAFF. The CDR3 nucleotides read TGTGCCAGCAGTTTAGGCAGGGGAAATTCGGCTGAAGCTTTCTTT.

V and J are TRBV5-1 and TRBJ2-7, with 8 bases aligning to TRBD1. Germline CDR1 reads SGHRS; CDR2 reads YFSETQ. Trimming took 6 bases from V and 4 from J; bases not matched to a gene: 9. This CDR3 has 14 residues. The CDR3 sequence: CASKPGQAVYEQYF. The CDR3 DNA reads as TGCGCCAGCAAACCGGGACAGGCCGTATACGAGCAGTACTTC. The whole variable domain, remainder taken from reference TRBV5-1 and TRBJ2-7, is KAGVTQTPRYLIKTRGQQVTLSCSPISGHRSVSWYQQTPGQGLQFLFEYFSETQRNKGNFPGRFSGRQFSNSRSEMNVSTLELGDSALYLCASKPGQAVYEQYFGPGTRLTVT.

The chain combines TRBV5-6 with TRBJ1-2, with TRBD1 matching 7 bases. Trimming at V came to 4 bases and at J to 13 bases, leaving 16 bases not matched to a gene. Per the germline V gene, CDR1 is SGHDT and CDR2 is YYEEEE. The CDR3 has 14 amino acids. The CDR3: CASSPRDSPVLGTF. The CDR3 bases are TGTGCCAGCAGCCCCCGGGACAGCCCTGTCCTAGGCACCTTC.

The chain uses TRBV9 and TRBJ2-7, with 9 bases aligning to TRBD2. Germline V gene data show CDR1 as SGDLS and CDR2 as YYNGEE. The CDR3 totals 15 residues. The V and J ends lost 3 bases and 1 base, in that order; junction bases with no gene match: 5. The CDR3 DNA is TGTGCCAGCAGCGAGGGGAGCGGGAGGTCCTACGAGCAGTACTTC. This codes for CASSEGSGRSYEQYF.

V is TRBV15 and J is TRBJ1-4; the D gene is possibly TRBD1 (6 bases). Germline assignment: CDR1 LNHNV and CDR2 YYDKDF (reference sequence). Between the trimmed V and J ends, which lost 5 bases and 5 bases, there was a span of 15 bases. This CDR3 is built from 15 residues. DNA for the CDR3: TGTGCCACCAGCTCGTGGGGACACAAAAATGAAAAACTGTTTTTT. This encodes CATSSWGHKNEKLFF.

This rearrangement joins TRBV2 to TRBJ1-1; TRBD1 agrees at 8 bases. The ends lost 6 bases at V and 0 bases at J; junction bases unmatched: 6. This CDR3 comprises 15 residues. CDR1 is SNHLY, CDR2 FYNNEI, per germline. CDR3 in DNA: TGTGCCAGCAGACAGGGGGAAGTCATGAACACTGAAGCTTTCTTT. It codes for CASRQGEVMNTEAFF.

The chain uses TRBV14 and TRBJ1-2; 9 bases line up with TRBD1. The J segment lost 7 bases and the V segment lost 4 bases, leaving 4 bases of the junction unmatched. This CDR3 spans 13 amino acids. CDR1 is SGHDN, CDR2 FVKESK, per germline. CDR3 sequence reads: CASSRGTGLGYTF. For the CDR3, the DNA is TGTGCCAGCAGCCGTGGGACAGGGCTTGGCTACACCTTC.

The chain joins TRBV11-2 to TRBJ2-7, with D unclear. The V and J ends lost 5 bases and 2 bases respectively, with 7 bases between them. There are 12 residues in the CDR3. The V gene's germline CDR1 is SGHAT and CDR2 FQNNGV. The CDR3 DNA reads TGTGCCAGCAGCCCCGGTACCTACGAGCAGTACTTC. Its translation is CASSPGTYEQYF.

This chain connects TRBV18 to TRBJ1-1; 7 bases are shared with TRBD1. The CDR3 spans 14 residues. Germline V gene data show CDR1 as KGHSH and CDR2 as LQKENI. V was clipped by 7 bases and J by 0 bases; unmatched bases: 5. CDR3 nucleotide sequence: TGTGCCAGCTATCGGACAGGCATGAACACTGAAGCTTTCTTT. As protein: CASYRTGMNTEAFF.

V usage is TRBV3-1 (or the pseudogene TRBV3-2) and J usage is TRBJ2-6, with TRBD1 identical over 11 bases. Trimming at V came to 6 bases and at J to 2 bases, leaving 6 bases not matched to a gene. This CDR3 contains 17 residues. Germline CDR1 is LGHDT and CDR2 is YNNKEL (reference sequence). In nucleotides, the CDR3 is TGTGCCAGCAGTAAGGACAGGGGGCGAACTGGGGCCAACGTCCTGACTTTC. It is translated as CASSKDRGRTGANVLTF.

The chain combines TRBV6-6 with TRBJ2-1, with a weak D call TRBD2 (5 bases). The V gene's germline CDR1 is MNHNY and CDR2 SVGAGI (reference sequence). This CDR3 comprises 12 residues. V dropped 5 bases and J dropped 4 bases, with 6 bases sitting between them. This chain's CDR3 is CASSSGYNEQFF. The CDR3 bases are TGTGCCAGCAGTAGCGGTTACAATGAGCAGTTCTTC.

This clone was detected once. The gene calls are TRBV7-2 and TRBJ2-1; 9 bases line up with TRBD2. CDR1 is SGHTA, CDR2 FQGNSA, per germline. V was pared by 2 bases and J by 13 bases, with 9 bases of the junction left unmatched. The CDR3 is 14 residues long. The CDR3 spells CASSLTAGGRYQFF. CDR3 sequence (DNA): TGTGCCAGCAGCTTAACAGCGGGGGGTCGTTATCAGTTCTTC.

This sequence joins TRBV30 and TRBJ1-6; no clear D. In germline, CDR1 is GTSNPN, CDR2 SVGIG (reference sequence). The CDR3 contains 11 residues. Trimming cost V 3 bases and J 9 bases, with 6 bases left between them. CDR3 protein: CAWRTGSPLHF. The CDR3 nucleotides are TGTGCCTGGAGAACGGGTTCACCCCTCCACTTT.

The rearrangement joins TRBV7-6 to TRBJ2-3; TRBD2 aligns across 11 bases. The germline CDR1 and CDR2 sequences are SGHVS and FNYEAQ. The CDR3 sequence is 16 residues long. V dropped 3 bases and J dropped 0; count of bases not matched to a gene: 2. The CDR3 sequence is CASSFSGGGSTDTQYF. The CDR3 nucleotides read TGTGCCAGCAGCTTTAGCGGGGGGGGTAGCACAGATACGCAGTATTTT.

As concerns this clone: At the DNA level, this CDR3 is encoded by other sequences in the same sample as well. The rearrangement uses TRBV3-1 (or the pseudogene TRBV3-2) and TRBJ1-5, with D maybe TRBD1 (5 bases). V lost 6 bases and J lost 4, with 13 bases in between. The CDR3 consists of 14 residues. Germline loops: CDR1 LGHDT, CDR2 YNNKEL (reference sequence). The CDR3 DNA reads TGTGCCAGCAGTACGGGACTAGGGAATCAGCCCCAGCATTTT. Its protein is CASSTGLGNQPQHF.

V is TRBV5-1 and J is TRBJ2-2; a possible D gene is TRBD1 (7 bases). Germline V gene data show CDR1 as SGHRS and CDR2 as YFSETQ. The length of the CDR3 is 14 residues. Deletions cut 4 bases from V and 7 bases from J, with 14 bases between. CDR3 sequence reads: CASSRQQGGGELFF. Written as DNA, the CDR3 is TGCGCCAGCAGCCGACAGCAGGGGGGCGGGGAGCTGTTTTTT.

The chain has TRBV3-1 (or the pseudogene TRBV3-2) and TRBJ1-4, with D possibly matching TRBD1 (5 bases). Germline V CDR1 and CDR2: LGHDT, YNNKEL (reference sequence). The CDR3 totals 15 residues. Between the trimmed V and J ends, which lost 1 base and 7 bases, there was a span of 13 bases. The CDR3 here is CASSQAPGGTEKLFF. CDR3 in DNA: TGTGCCAGCAGCCAAGCGCCCGGGGGAACTGAAAAACTGTTTTTT.

This rearrangement joins TRBV19 to TRBJ1-2; TRBD1 aligns across 8 bases. The CDR3 spans 17 residues. Germline CDR1 reads LNHDA; CDR2 reads SQIVND (reference sequence). J was trimmed by 2 bases and V by 2 bases; bases with no gene match: 10. The CDR3, as DNA: TGTGCCAGTAGTATAATCACAGGGGGGGCCACGAACTATGGCTACACCTTC. Protein product: CASSIITGGATNYGYTF.

The chain has TRBV21-1 and TRBJ1-2; TRBD1 is the table's D call and was not checked against the DNA. TRBV21-1 is marked as a pseudogene. This CDR3 is 15 amino acids long. CDR3 amino acids: CASSKPGQANYGYTF. For the CDR3, the DNA is TGTGCCAGCAGCAAGCCTGGGCAGGCCAACTATGGCTACACCTTC.

The chain uses TRBV11-1 and TRBJ1-2, with D possibly being TRBD1 (5 bases). Trimming cost V 3 bases and J 3 bases, with 8 bases left between them. This CDR3 region has 13 residues. The V gene's germline CDR1 is SGHAT and CDR2 FQDESV (reference sequence). The CDR3 bases are TGTGCCAGCAGCTTCTCGGGGGACTATGGCTACACCTTC. Translated: CASSFSGDYGYTF.

The V gene is TRBV3-1 (or the pseudogene TRBV3-2), the J gene TRBJ1-2; perhaps TRBD1 as D (5 bases). Deletions cut 1 base from V and 1 base from J, with 10 bases between. There are 15 residues in the CDR3. Germline V lookup: CDR1 LGHDT, CDR2 YNNKEL (reference sequence). DNA for the CDR3: TGTGCCAGCAGCCAAGGACAGAAAAATAACTATGGCTACACCTTC. This translates into CASSQGQKNNYGYTF.